The source of this T cell receptor (beta chain) is a study of CD8 T cells in Susac syndrome. cDNA came from about 0.51 to 1 ug RNA primed by random hexamers. It was immunoSEQ multiplex PCR that amplified TCR beta CDR3 across 54 Vbeta and 13 Jbeta. One entry per CDR3 protein, called by TCRdb with MiXCR from the immunoSEQ multiplex PCR reads. The top ten hold approximately 0.092% of the sample, which has some 99,000 distinct CDR3 sequences, 90% to 96% seen once. TCR beta sequencing was performed on blood CD8+ and CD4+ T cells. Trimming cost V 0 bases and J 6 bases, with 12 bases left between them. The CDR3 has 13 residues. From germline, CDR1 is DFQATT and CDR2 SNEGSKA (reference sequence).

The source of this sequence is a human donor in good health. The V call is TRBV20-1, the J call TRBJ2-7; a possible D gene is TRBD1 (5 bases). Sequenced sample: CD4+ T cells from PBMCs. CDR3 sequence reads: CSARDGAGREQYF. The CDR3 DNA sequence: TGCAGTGCTAGAGATGGGGCAGGGCGCGAGCAGTACTTC.